This T cell receptor beta chain originates from a study of T cells in Graves' hyperthyroidism and ophthalmopathy. Overall study: Peripheral blood collection took place at initial diagnosis, before any treatment.

Study-wide results and limits: The model forecast ophthalmopathy, anticipating it by a median around 6.4 months before onset. Most clonotypes expanded in thyroid above 0.001 were likewise present in blood.

Regarding this clonotype: The antigen is not known.

TCR beta CDR3 region amplification was performed from RNA transcripts. The HTBI primer set drove a first-round RT-PCR of the TCR CDR3. TCRdb analysed the multiplex PCR reads with MiXCR anew, one entry per CDR3 protein. Here the sample spans hundreds of thousands of distinct CDR3 sequences, 16% being singletons. Germline CDR1 reads MNHNS; CDR2 reads SASEGT. The CDR3 totals 13 residues. With 6 bases removed from V and 4 bases from J, the gap between germline ends came to 9 bases. The TCR originated in a woman between 40 and 55 years old with Graves' ophthalmopathy. The V gene is TRBV6-1, the J gene TRBJ2-2, with D perhaps matching TRBD2 (5 bases). Specimen: blood. The CDR3 sequence is CASRLVSTGELFF. The CDR3 DNA follows: TGTGCCAGCAGACTAGTTAGCACCGGGGAGCTGTTTTTT.